Listed here are 24 T cell receptor beta chains from one sample, sequenced in a study of blood T cells in healthy people across ages. Next came a second PCR, run for roughly 6 to 11 cycles, which used a sample-barcoded 5' primer along with a J-beta primer mix. TCRdb fed the 5' RACE reads into MiXCR, producing one record per CDR3 protein. The sample holds 850,000 to 1,100,000 distinct CDR3 sequences, about two fifths seen once. The sequenced material came from blood. These receptors all come from a man aged 18 to 29 in good health.

The chain recombines TRBV30 with TRBJ1-2, with 8 bases identical to TRBD1. This CDR3 is 13 amino acids long. V gave up 5 bases and J gave up 2 bases; unmatched junction bases: 4. CDR1 and CDR2 (germline): GTSNPN, SVGIG (reference sequence). For the CDR3, the DNA is TGTGCCTGGCAGACAGGGGAAAACTATGGCTACACCTTC. Translation: CAWQTGENYGYTF.

V gene TRBV6-8 combines with J gene TRBJ2-1; 7 nucleotides align to TRBD1. The length of the CDR3 is 17 residues. With V trimmed by 6 bases and J by 3 bases, 14 bases remained unmatched. Germline-derived CDR1 and CDR2 are MNHGY and SAAAGT. The CDR3 reads CASSPSPTGVIYNEQFF. DNA of the CDR3: TGTGCCAGCAGCCCGTCCCCCACAGGGGTTATCTACAATGAGCAGTTCTTC.

The chain employs TRBV12-3 or TRBV12-4 and TRBJ2-5; 7 nucleotides match TRBD1. V was clipped by 6 bases and J by 1 base; unmatched bases: 5. This CDR3 spans 14 amino acids. For the CDR3, the DNA is TGTGCCAGCAGCCGTGGACAGGCCCAAGAGACCCAGTACTTC. Translating it yields CASSRGQAQETQYF.

This chain connects TRBV28 to TRBJ2-3; D may be TRBD1 (6 bases). The V and J ends lost 3 bases and 4 bases respectively, with 14 bases between them. Per the germline V gene, CDR1 is MDHEN and CDR2 is SYDVKM. This CDR3 comprises 15 residues. This CDR3 is CASSFYRVVSDTQYF. Written as DNA, the CDR3 is TGTGCCAGCAGTTTTTACAGGGTAGTTTCAGATACGCAGTATTTT. Full variable domain (rest looked up from reference TRBV28 and TRBJ2-3): DVKVTQSSRYLVKRTGEKVFLECVQDMDHENMFWYRQDPGLGLRLIYFSYDVKMKEKGDIPEGYSVSREKKERFSLILESASTNQTSMYLCASSFYRVVSDTQYFGPGTRLTVL.

The V call is TRBV18, the J call TRBJ1-1, with 9 bases fitting TRBD1. The ends lost 4 bases at V and 4 bases at J; junction bases unmatched: 7. This CDR3 is 15 amino acids long. Germline assignment: CDR1 KGHSH and CDR2 LQKENI. CDR3 sequence (DNA): TGTGCCAGCTCACGGAAACAGGGGGCTACCACTGAAGCTTTCTTT. As protein: CASSRKQGATTEAFF.

V is TRBV20-1 and J is TRBJ2-7; 10 bases line up with TRBD2. Trimming at V came to 1 base and at J to 7 bases, leaving 10 bases not matched to a gene. The CDR3 totals 15 residues. CDR1 and CDR2 (germline): DFQATT, SNEGSKA (reference sequence). The CDR3, as DNA: TGCAGTGCTAGAGTAGCGGGGGGAAGTAACAATGAGCAGTACTTC. Translation gives CSARVAGGSNNEQYF.

The chain combines TRBV5-5 with TRBJ2-7, with D unresolved. The germline V and J ends were trimmed by 4 bases and 4 bases, with 15 bases remaining between them. The germline V gene encodes CDR1 SGHKS and CDR2 YYEKEE (reference sequence). CDR3 length: 14 amino acids. CDR3 DNA sequence: TGTGCCAGCAGCCTGGTACCACAACCTTACGAGCAGTACTTC. Protein: CASSLVPQPYEQYF.

CDR3 nucleotides: TGTGCCAGCAGCGAGGACACAACCTATGGCTACACCTTC. It is translated as CASSEDTTYGYTF. The chain joins TRBV6-1 to TRBJ1-2; a weak D match, TRBD1 (5 bases). Germline V CDR1 and CDR2: MNHNS, SASEGT. The CDR3 runs 13 residues. V lost 6 bases, J lost 4 bases, and 12 bases lay in between.

The table lists this clonotype with a few counts. V is TRBV10-3 and J is TRBJ2-7, with TRBD1 identical over 9 bases. The CDR3 runs to 15 residues. CDR1 is ENHRY, CDR2 SYGVKD, per germline. V was pared by 2 bases and J by 5 bases, with 7 bases of the junction left unmatched. CDR3 coding DNA: TGTGCCATCAGTGAGGGTACGGGACAGGGACACGAGCAGTACTTC. It codes for CAISEGTGQGHEQYF.

The genes are TRBV5-1 and TRBJ2-1, with 9 positions matching TRBD1. The junction had 9 bases not matched to a gene; V was cut back by 4 bases and J by 10 bases. CDR1 is SGHRS, CDR2 YFSETQ, per germline. The CDR3 consists of 14 residues. The CDR3 loop reads CASSITQGAGEQFF. The CDR3 DNA follows: TGCGCCAGCAGCATAACACAGGGGGCGGGCGAGCAGTTCTTC.

This clonotype was found a few times. The chain uses TRBV12-3 or TRBV12-4 and TRBJ2-2; TRBD2 is a possible D gene (5 bases). The CDR3 covers 17 residues. Trimming removed 1 base at V and 6 bases at J, with 18 bases between. CDR3 sequence: CASSLGLGVGLPGELFF. CDR3 in DNA: TGTGCCAGCAGTTTAGGGCTCGGGGTAGGTCTGCCCGGGGAGCTGTTTTTT.

This chain uses TRBV2 with TRBJ2-5; TRBD2 aligns across 7 bases. Germline assignment: CDR1 SNHLY and CDR2 FYNNEI. The CDR3 covers 18 residues. V shed 4 bases, J shed 2 bases, and the junction held 16 bases outside the gene matches. This chain's CDR3 is CASSVRRFGGRRQETQYF. DNA of the CDR3: TGTGCCAGCAGTGTTCGGAGATTCGGGGGGAGAAGACAAGAGACCCAGTACTTC.

This clonotype was observed many times. The chain combines TRBV9 with TRBJ1-2; D may be TRBD1 (5 bases). Trimming took 1 base from V and 0 from J, leaving 10 bases between them. Germline V gene sequence: CDR1 SGDLS, CDR2 YYNGEE. CDR3 length: 15 amino acids. The CDR3 region is CASSVSDRTNYGYTF. The CDR3 nucleotides are TGTGCCAGCAGCGTATCTGACAGAACTAACTATGGCTACACCTTC.

As concerns this clonotype: One end of the junction fails to match germline, which may point to a read error. The genes are TRBV12-3 or TRBV12-4 and TRBJ2-7; D gene ambiguous. This CDR3 has 15 amino acids. This chain's CDR3 is CASSLVLLSSDEQYF. The CDR3 DNA reads as TGTGCCAGCAGTCTCGTTTTGTTAAGCTCCGACGAGCAGTACTTC.

This clonotype appeared once. This sequence joins TRBV4-3 and TRBJ2-1, with 9 bases identical to TRBD2. Germline loops: CDR1 LGHNA, CDR2 YSLEER. This CDR3 contains 19 residues. V trimming: 2 bases; J trimming: 0 bases; junction bases outside the gene matches: 11. The CDR3 region is CASSQNPLAGLSSYNEQFF. CDR3 sequence (DNA): TGCGCCAGCAGCCAAAACCCACTAGCGGGCCTGAGCTCCTACAATGAGCAGTTCTTC.

This clonotype was counted many times. The chain combines TRBV29-1 with TRBJ2-1; D gene ambiguous. Germline V gives CDR1 SQVTM, CDR2 ANQGSEA. This CDR3 is built from 16 residues. The V and J ends lost 1 base and 0 bases respectively, with 13 bases between them. CDR3 DNA sequence: TGCAGCGTTGAAGCCCCGGTTGGAGTCTCCTACAATGAGCAGTTCTTC. This translates into CSVEAPVGVSYNEQFF.

V and J are TRBV2 and TRBJ1-1; D remains unclear. Germline V gene lookup returns CDR1 SNHLY and CDR2 FYNNEI. Trimming shortened V by 6 bases and J by 4 bases, and 12 bases separated the two germline ends. The CDR3 is 13 amino acids. The chain's CDR3 is CASSPDGSTEAFF. The CDR3 DNA follows: TGTGCCAGCAGCCCCGACGGGAGCACTGAAGCTTTCTTT.

The chain combines TRBV7-9 with TRBJ2-1, with D possibly matching TRBD1 (5 bases). The germline V gene encodes CDR1 SEHNR and CDR2 FQNEAQ (reference sequence). This CDR3 is 13 amino acids long. V gave up 5 bases and J gave up 10 bases, with 15 bases separating them. This CDR3 is CASSQGASWEQFF. For the CDR3, the DNA is TGTGCCAGCAGCCAAGGGGCTAGTTGGGAGCAGTTCTTC.

The chain recombines TRBV6-2 or TRBV6-3 with TRBJ1-1, with D perhaps TRBD1 (5 bases). The CDR3 extends over 13 amino acids. V was pared by 5 bases and J by 3 bases, with 10 bases between. Germline V gives CDR1 MNHEY, CDR2 SVGEGT. CDR3 nucleotides: TGTGCCAGCAGTGACAGATATTACACTGAAGCTTTCTTT. This gives the protein CASSDRYYTEAFF.

The chain links TRBV4-3 to TRBJ1-6; the D gene is possibly TRBD1 (6 bases). V lost 2 bases and J 11 bases, leaving 13 bases between the germline ends. The CDR3 length is 14 residues. From germline, CDR1 is LGHNA and CDR2 YSLEER. CDR3 nucleotide sequence: TGCGCCAGCAGCCAACGACAGGATGGTACACCCCTCCACTTT. Protein product: CASSQRQDGTPLHF.

This chain connects TRBV7-2 to TRBJ1-3; TRBD1 agrees at 9 bases. CDR1 is SGHTA, CDR2 FQGNSA, per germline. Unmatched junction bases numbered 8, after V lost 4 bases and J lost 1 base. This CDR3 spans 17 amino acids. The CDR3 loop reads CASSWSGTGLSGNTIYF. The CDR3 nucleotides read TGTGCCAGCAGCTGGAGTGGGACAGGGCTGTCTGGAAACACCATATATTTT.

The chain joins TRBV20-1 to TRBJ2-1; 7 bases fit TRBD2. This CDR3 has 14 residues. Germline V gives CDR1 DFQATT, CDR2 SNEGSKA (reference sequence). The V gene end was trimmed by 6 bases and the J gene end by 1 base; junction bases not matched to a gene: 6. The CDR3 DNA follows: TGCAGTGCCCCTGAGCGGGAATCCTACAATGAGCAGTTCTTC. It encodes CSAPERESYNEQFF.

The CDR3 protein is CASSEAGGLFHTQYF. In DNA, the CDR3 is TGTGCCAGCAGTGAAGCGGGGGGGCTGTTCCATACGCAGTATTTT. The genes are TRBV12-3 or TRBV12-4 and TRBJ2-3, with 10 bases fitting TRBD2. The CDR3 runs to 15 residues. J was trimmed by 7 bases and V by 5 bases; bases with no gene match: 9.

The chain carries TRBV5-5 and TRBJ1-1, with unresolved D. V lost 1 base and J 4 bases, leaving 14 bases between the germline ends. Germline V gene data show CDR1 as SGHKS and CDR2 as YYEKEE (reference sequence). The CDR3 is 15 residues long. The CDR3 DNA sequence: TGTGCCAGCAGCTTGAGGTCTGGGTCGGGCACTGAAGCTTTCTTT. As protein: CASSLRSGSGTEAFF. Looking up the rest from reference TRBV5-5 and TRBJ1-1 gives the full variable domain: DAGVTQSPTHLIKTRGQQVTLRCSPISGHKSVSWYQQVLGQGPQFIFQYYEKEERGRGNFPDRFSARQFPNYSSELNVNALLLGDSALYLCASSLRSGSGTEAFFGQGTRLTVV.